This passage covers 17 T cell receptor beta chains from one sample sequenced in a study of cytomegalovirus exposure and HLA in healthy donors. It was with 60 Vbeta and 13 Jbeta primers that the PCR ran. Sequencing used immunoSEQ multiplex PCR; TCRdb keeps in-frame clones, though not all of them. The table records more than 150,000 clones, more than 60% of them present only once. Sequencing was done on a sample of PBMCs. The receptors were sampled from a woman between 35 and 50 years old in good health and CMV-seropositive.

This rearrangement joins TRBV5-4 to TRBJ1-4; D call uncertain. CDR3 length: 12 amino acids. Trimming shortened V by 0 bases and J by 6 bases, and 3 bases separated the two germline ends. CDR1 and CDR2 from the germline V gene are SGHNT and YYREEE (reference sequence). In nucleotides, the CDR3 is TGTGCCAGCAGCTTGGCAGATGAAAAACTGTTTTTT. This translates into CASSLADEKLFF.

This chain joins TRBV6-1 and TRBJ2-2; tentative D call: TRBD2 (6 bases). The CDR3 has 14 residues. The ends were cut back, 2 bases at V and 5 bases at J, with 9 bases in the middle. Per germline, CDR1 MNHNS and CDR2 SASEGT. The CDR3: CASSETGRTGELFF. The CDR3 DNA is TGTGCCAGCAGTGAAACGGGGAGGACCGGGGAGCTGTTTTTT.

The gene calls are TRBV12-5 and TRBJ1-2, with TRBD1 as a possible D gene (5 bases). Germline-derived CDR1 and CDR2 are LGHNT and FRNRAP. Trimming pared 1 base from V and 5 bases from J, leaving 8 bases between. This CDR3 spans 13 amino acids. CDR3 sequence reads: CASGLATGYGYTF. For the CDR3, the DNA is TGTGCTAGTGGTTTGGCCACAGGATATGGCTACACCTTC. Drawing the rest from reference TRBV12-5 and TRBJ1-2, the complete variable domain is DARVTQTPRHKVTEMGQEVTMRCQPILGHNTVFWYRQTMMQGLELLAYFRNRAPLDDSGMPKDRFSAEMPDATLATLKIQPSEPRDSAVYFCASGLATGYGYTFGSGTRLTVV.

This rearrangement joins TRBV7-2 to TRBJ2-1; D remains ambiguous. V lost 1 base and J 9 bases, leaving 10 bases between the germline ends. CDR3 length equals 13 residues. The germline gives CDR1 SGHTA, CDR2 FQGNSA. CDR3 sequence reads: CASSLVSVSEQFF. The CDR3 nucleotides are TGTGCCAGCAGCTTAGTCTCGGTGTCTGAGCAGTTCTTC.

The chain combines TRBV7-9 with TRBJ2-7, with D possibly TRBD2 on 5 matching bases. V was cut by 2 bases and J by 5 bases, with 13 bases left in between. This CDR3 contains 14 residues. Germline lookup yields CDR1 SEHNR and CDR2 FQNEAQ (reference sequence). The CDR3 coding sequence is TGTGCCAGCAGCTTAAGTCTAGCTCTTGACGAGCAGTACTTC. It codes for CASSLSLALDEQYF.

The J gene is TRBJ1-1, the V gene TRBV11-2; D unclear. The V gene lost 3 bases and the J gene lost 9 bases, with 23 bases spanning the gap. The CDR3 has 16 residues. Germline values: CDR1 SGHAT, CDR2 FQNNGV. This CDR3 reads CASSLLSRELGFKAFF. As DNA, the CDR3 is TGTGCCAGCAGCTTGCTCTCCCGGGAGTTGGGATTCAAAGCTTTCTTT. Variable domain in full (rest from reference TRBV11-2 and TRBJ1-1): EAGVAQSPRYKIIEKRQSVAFWCNPISGHATLYWYQQILGQGPKLLIQFQNNGVVDDSQLPKDRFSAERLKGVDSTLKIQPAKLEDSAVYLCASSLLSRELGFKAFFGQGTRLTVV.

Written as DNA, the CDR3 is TGCGCCAGCAGCCAAGACGTGGGCCAGCCCCAGCATTTT. It encodes CASSQDVGQPQHF. The chain recombines TRBV4-3 with TRBJ1-5; D not certain. This CDR3 region has 13 residues. Germline CDR1 LGHNA, CDR2 YSLEER. V gave up 0 bases and J gave up 7 bases, with 7 bases separating them.

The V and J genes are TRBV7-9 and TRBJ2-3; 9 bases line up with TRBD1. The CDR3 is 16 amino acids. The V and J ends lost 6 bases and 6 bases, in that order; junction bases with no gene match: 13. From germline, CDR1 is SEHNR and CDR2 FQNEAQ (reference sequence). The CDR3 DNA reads TGTGCCAGCAGTTCTACAGGGGGCGCGGGTTTGGATACGCAGTATTTT. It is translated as CASSSTGGAGLDTQYF.

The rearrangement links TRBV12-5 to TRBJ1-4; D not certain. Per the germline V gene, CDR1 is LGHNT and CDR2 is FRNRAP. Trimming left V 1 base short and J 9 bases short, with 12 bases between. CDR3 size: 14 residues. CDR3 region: CASGLGVGDQKLFF. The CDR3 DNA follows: TGTGCTAGTGGTTTGGGAGTGGGAGATCAAAAACTGTTTTTT. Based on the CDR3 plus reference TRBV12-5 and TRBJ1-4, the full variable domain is DARVTQTPRHKVTEMGQEVTMRCQPILGHNTVFWYRQTMMQGLELLAYFRNRAPLDDSGMPKDRFSAEMPDATLATLKIQPSEPRDSAVYFCASGLGVGDQKLFFGSGTQLSVL.

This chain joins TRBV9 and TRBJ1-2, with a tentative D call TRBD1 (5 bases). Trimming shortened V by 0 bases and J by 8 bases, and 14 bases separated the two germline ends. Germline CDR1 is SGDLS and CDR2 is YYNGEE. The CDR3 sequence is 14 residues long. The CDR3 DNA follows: TGTGCCAGCAGCGTAGATTGGCAGGGCGACGGCTACACCTTC. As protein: CASSVDWQGDGYTF.

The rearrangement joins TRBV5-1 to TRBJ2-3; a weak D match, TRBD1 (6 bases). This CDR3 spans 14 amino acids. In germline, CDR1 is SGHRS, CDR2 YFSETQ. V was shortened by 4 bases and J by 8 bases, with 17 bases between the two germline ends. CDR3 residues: CASSAQGGSGTQYF. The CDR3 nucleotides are TGCGCCAGCAGCGCACAGGGTGGGTCCGGTACGCAGTATTTT.

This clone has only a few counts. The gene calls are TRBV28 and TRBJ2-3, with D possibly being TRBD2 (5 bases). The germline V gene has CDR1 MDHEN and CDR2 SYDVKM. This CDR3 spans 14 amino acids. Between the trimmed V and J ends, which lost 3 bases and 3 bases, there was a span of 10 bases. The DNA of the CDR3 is TGTGCCAGCAGTTTCCTTTCGGGGACAGATACGCAGTATTTT. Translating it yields CASSFLSGTDTQYF.

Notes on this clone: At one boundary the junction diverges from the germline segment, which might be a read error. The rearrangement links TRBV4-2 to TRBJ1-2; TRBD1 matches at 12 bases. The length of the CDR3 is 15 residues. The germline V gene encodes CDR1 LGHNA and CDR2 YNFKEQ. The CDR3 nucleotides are TGTGCCAGCAGCCAAGTCGGGACAGGGGGCGAAGGCCACTGGTTC. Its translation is CASSQVGTGGEGHWF.

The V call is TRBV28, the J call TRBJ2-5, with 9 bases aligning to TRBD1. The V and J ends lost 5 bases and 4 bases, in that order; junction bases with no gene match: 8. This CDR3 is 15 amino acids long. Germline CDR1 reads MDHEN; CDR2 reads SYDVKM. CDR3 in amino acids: CASSNRDRAIETQYF. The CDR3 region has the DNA TGTGCCAGCAGTAACCGGGACAGGGCGATAGAGACCCAGTACTTC. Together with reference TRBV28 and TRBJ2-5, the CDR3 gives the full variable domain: DVKVTQSSRYLVKRTGEKVFLECVQDMDHENMFWYRQDPGLGLRLIYFSYDVKMKEKGDIPEGYSVSREKKERFSLILESASTNQTSMYLCASSNRDRAIETQYFGPGTRLLVL.

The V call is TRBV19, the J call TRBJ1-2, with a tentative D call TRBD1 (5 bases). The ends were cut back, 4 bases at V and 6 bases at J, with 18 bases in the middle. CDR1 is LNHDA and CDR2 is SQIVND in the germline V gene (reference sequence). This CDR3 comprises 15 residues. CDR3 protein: CASSTLRASVHGYTF. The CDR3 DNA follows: TGTGCCAGTAGTACTCTCAGGGCCTCCGTTCATGGCTACACCTTC.

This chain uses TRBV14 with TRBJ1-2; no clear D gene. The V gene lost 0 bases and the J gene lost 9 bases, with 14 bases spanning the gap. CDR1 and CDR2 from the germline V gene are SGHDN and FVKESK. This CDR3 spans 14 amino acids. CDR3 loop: CASSQDWTSGSYTF. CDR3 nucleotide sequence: TGTGCCAGCAGCCAAGATTGGACCTCGGGAAGCTACACCTTC. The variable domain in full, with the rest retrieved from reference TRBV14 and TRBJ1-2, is EAGVTQFPSHSVIEKGQTVTLRCDPISGHDNLYWYRRVMGKEIKFLLHFVKESKQDESGMPNNRFLAERTGGTYSTLKVQPAELEDSGVYFCASSQDWTSGSYTFGSGTRLTVV.

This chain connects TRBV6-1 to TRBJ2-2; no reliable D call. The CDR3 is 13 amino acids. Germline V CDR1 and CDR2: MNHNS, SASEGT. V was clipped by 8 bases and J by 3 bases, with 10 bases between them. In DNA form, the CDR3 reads TGTGCCAGCCTGACGGAGCACACCGGGGAGCTGTTTTTT. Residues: CASLTEHTGELFF.